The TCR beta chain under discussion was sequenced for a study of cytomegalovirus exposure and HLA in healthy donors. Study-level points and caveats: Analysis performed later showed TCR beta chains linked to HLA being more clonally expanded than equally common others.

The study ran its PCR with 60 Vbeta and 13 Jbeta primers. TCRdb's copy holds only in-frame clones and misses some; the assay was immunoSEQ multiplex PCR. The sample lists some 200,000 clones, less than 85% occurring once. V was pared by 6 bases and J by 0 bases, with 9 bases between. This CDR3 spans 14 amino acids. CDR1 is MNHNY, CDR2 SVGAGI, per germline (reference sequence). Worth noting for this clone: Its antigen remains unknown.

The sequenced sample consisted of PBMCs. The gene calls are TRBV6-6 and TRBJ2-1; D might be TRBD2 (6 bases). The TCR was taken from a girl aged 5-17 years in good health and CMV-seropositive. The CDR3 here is CASSNGGSYNEQFF. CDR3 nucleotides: TGTGCCAGCAGCAACGGGGGCTCCTACAATGAGCAGTTCTTC.